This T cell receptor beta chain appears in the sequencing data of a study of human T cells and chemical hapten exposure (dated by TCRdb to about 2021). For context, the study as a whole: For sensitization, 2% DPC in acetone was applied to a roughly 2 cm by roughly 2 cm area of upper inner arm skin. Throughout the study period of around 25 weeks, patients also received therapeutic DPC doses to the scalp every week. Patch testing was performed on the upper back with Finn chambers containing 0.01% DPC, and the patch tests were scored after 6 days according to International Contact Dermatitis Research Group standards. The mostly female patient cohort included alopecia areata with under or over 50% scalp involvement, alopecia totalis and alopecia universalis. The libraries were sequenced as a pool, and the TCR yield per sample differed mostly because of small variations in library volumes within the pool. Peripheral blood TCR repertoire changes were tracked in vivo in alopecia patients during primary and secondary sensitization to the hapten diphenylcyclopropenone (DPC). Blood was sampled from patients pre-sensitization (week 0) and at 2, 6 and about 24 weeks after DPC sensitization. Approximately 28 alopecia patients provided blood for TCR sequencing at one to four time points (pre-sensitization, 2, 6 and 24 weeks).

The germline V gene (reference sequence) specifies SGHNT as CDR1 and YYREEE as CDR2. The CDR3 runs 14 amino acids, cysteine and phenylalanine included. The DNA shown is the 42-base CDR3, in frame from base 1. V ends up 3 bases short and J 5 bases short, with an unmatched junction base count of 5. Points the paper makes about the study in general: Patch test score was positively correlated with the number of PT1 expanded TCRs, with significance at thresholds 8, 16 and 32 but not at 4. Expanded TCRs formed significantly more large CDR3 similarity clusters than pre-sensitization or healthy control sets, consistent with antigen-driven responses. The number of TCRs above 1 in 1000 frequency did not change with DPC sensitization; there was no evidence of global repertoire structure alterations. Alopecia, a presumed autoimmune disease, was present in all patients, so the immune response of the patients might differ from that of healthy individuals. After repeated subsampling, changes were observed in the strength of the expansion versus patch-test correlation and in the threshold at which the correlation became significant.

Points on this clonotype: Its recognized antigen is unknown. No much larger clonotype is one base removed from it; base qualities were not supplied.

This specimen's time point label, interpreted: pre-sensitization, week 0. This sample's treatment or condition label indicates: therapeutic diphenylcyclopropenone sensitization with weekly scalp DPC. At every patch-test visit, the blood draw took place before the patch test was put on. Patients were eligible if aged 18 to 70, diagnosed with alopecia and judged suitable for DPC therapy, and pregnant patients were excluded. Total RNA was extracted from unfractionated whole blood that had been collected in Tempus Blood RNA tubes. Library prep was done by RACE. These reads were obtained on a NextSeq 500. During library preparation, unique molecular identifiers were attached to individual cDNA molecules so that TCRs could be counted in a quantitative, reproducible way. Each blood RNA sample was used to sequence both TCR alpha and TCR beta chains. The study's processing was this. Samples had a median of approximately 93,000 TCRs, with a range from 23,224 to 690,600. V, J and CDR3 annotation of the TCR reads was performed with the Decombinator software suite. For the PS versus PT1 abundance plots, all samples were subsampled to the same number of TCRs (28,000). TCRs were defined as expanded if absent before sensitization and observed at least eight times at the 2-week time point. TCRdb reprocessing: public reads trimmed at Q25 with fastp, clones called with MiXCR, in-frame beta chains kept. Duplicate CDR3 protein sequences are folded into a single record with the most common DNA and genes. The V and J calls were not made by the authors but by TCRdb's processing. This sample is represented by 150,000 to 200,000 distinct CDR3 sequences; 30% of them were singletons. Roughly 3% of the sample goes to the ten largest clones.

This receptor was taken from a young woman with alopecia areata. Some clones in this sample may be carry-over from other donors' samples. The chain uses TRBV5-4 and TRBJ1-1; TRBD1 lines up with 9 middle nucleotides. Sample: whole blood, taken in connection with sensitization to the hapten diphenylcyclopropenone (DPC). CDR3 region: CASSWDRVRTEAFF. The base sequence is TGTGCCAGCAGCTGGGACAGGGTGAGGACTGAAGCTTTCTTT.